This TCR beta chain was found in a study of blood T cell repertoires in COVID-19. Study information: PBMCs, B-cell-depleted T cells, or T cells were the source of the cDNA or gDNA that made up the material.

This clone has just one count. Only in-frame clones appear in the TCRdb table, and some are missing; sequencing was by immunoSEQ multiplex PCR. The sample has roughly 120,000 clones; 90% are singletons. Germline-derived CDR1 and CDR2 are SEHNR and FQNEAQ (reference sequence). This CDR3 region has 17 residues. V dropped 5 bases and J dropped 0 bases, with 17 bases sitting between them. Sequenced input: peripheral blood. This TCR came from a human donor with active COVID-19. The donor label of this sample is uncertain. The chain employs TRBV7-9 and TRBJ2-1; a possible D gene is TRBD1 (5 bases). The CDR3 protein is CASSGYRQSSSYNEQFF. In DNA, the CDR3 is TGTGCCAGCAGCGGCTACCGACAGAGTAGCTCCTACAATGAGCAGTTCTTC.